This T cell receptor beta chain was recovered during a study of blood T cell repertoires in COVID-19. As for the study in general: The samples span acute and convalescent COVID-19 from the United States, Italy and Spain. Sources were T cells, B-cell-depleted T cells, or PBMCs; the material itself was cDNA or gDNA.

This CDR3 is built from 16 residues. The germline CDR1 and CDR2 sequences are SGHRS and YFSETQ. Comments on this clone: A single base separates this from a much larger clone, so it may be a read error.

Using immunoSEQ multiplex PCR, the repertoire was profiled, and TCRdb retains in-frame clones only, with some absent. The sample includes 150,000 to 200,000 clones, around four fifths seen only once; the top ten take about 3%. This TCR came from a man in his 70s with acute or convalescent COVID-19. The source material was peripheral blood. The chain recombines TRBV5-1 with TRBJ2-5; 11 nucleotides match TRBD1. The CDR3: CASSYTSGTGGEAQYF. The CDR3 region has the DNA TGCGCCAGCAGCTACACCTCCGGGACAGGGGGAGAGGCCCAGTACTTC.